One T cell receptor (beta chain) is described in this entry. The antigen this receptor binds is unknown. The record has no base qualities; no much larger clone is one base away. These data come from a study of T cell clonotyping in hematopoietic cell transplantation (dated by TCRdb to about 2021). Regarding the study in general: The study collected over a hundred blood samples from 35 consecutive transplant recipients and their related donors. Patients were recruited between September 2015 and January 2017 and followed until late 2020 or death.

The sample's time point label, in plain terms: 30 days after allo-HCT. Recipient blood was collected about 28 days before transplant and at days 30, 100 and 180 after transplant. Nuclei Lysis Solution was used to extract genomic DNA from fresh or cryopreserved unfractionated peripheral blood mononuclear cells. General conclusions and limits of the study: Just a small fraction of recipient repertoires overlapped with donor repertoires, and more than 95% appeared de novo at the given depth. Broader TCR repertoire diversity after transplant was predicted by Inverse Simpson Index values from donors and from recipients before transplant. After transplant, TCR diversity in recipients dropped, and pathologically expanded clonotypes increased progressively from day 30 to day 180. Sample size was limited, and cells were not sorted, so CD4 and CD8 repertoire contributions could not be separated.

With the immunoSEQ assay, which is a bias-controlled multiplex PCR relying on V- and J-specific primers, TCR beta CDR3 regions were amplified from genomic DNA. A second PCR step added a proprietary barcode and Illumina adapter sequences to the CDR3 amplicons. CDR3 libraries were sequenced on an Illumina MiSeq instrument. Concerning the study's data processing: Export and quality control were handled in immunoSEQ Analyzer 3.0, while downstream analyses relied on R Bioconductor and Immunarch. Only productive rearrangements within the normalized downsampled data set were used in the calculation of repertoire metrics. In the normalized cohort, a clonotype counted as pathologically expanded if the clonotype was larger than 5 templates. The Inverse Simpson Index served as the measure of repertoire diversity. CMV-specificity analyses were carried out on the non-normalized data set to capture all clonotypes. This immuneACCESS table, as held by TCRdb, lists in-frame sequences with V and J called but not all clones. Of the missing ones, under half trace to an unresolved V gene in checked studies; the others have no known cause. That table is the source of V, J and clone size, and D and trimming were worked out from the DNA. The sample table contains 6,500 to 9,500 clones; only one count was recorded for around 94% of them. 1.3% of the sample is held by the ten biggest clonotypes.

The TCR was taken from a male patient in his sixties who had an allogeneic stem cell transplant from an unrelated donor, so T cells may come from the graft donor. Some clones in this sample may be carry-over from other donors' samples. Sequenced here: peripheral blood mononuclear cells, sampled 30 days after allogeneic stem cell transplant.

CDR3 protein: CASSQVFTAVGEQYF. The nucleotide sequence reads as follows: TGCGCCAGCAGCCAAGTGTTCACAGCCGTGGGCGAGCAGTACTTC. The receptor chain draws on TRBV4-3 and TRBJ2-7, with the D gene uncertain. The CDR3 contains 15 residues, cysteine and phenylalanine counted. Just the 45-base CDR3 DNA is kept, in frame starting at base 1. V lost 1 base and J lost 6 bases; the stretch between them is 16 bases long. The germline V gene specifies LGHNA as CDR1 and YSLEER as CDR2.